Following are 9 T cell receptor beta chains from one sample sequenced in a study of neurological immune-mediated disorders. TCRdb analysed the 5' RACE reads with MiXCR anew, one entry per CDR3 protein. The repertoire consists of about 55,000 distinct CDR3 sequences, with about 3.7% occurring once and the leading ten covering 5.5% to 7.5%. The sequenced sample was PBMCs. These receptors were obtained from a man aged 55 to 70 with multiple sclerosis.

This clonotype occurred many times. This rearrangement joins TRBV27 to TRBJ2-2; D gene unclear. Trimming stripped 8 bases from V and 5 bases from J, with 12 bases between. CDR1 and CDR2 (germline): MNHEY, SMNVEV (reference sequence). The CDR3 contains 13 residues. CDR3 nucleotide sequence: TGTGCCAGCCGCCTCGCTGGGACCGGGGAGCTGTTTTTT. Its translation: CASRLAGTGELFF.

This clonotype was counted at least ten times. The chain is built from TRBV15 and TRBJ2-2; 10 bases line up with TRBD1. The CDR3 has 16 amino acids. Trimming at V came to 1 base and at J to 6 bases, leaving 5 bases not matched to a gene. Germline assignment: CDR1 LNHNV and CDR2 YYDKDF (reference sequence). CDR3: CATSRAGTGASGELFF. In nucleotides, the CDR3 is TGTGCCACCAGCAGAGCCGGGACAGGGGCCTCCGGGGAGCTGTTTTTT.

This clonotype has ten or more counts. The J gene is TRBJ2-6, the V gene TRBV15; TRBD1 aligns across 12 bases. CDR1 and CDR2 (germline): LNHNV, YYDKDF (reference sequence). The J segment lost 2 bases and the V segment lost 6 bases, leaving 5 bases of the junction unmatched. This CDR3 contains 17 residues. Written as DNA, the CDR3 is TGTGCCACCAGGACGGGACAGGGGGCGGCTGGGGCCAACGTCCTGACTTTC. This sequence encodes CATRTGQGAAGANVLTF.

This clonotype has a count of ten or more. The rearrangement joins TRBV5-1 to TRBJ2-7; 11 bases match TRBD1. Germline values: CDR1 SGHRS, CDR2 YFSETQ. The CDR3 loop spans 11 amino acids. The CDR3 spells CPGQGAYEQYF. The CDR3 DNA reads as TGCCCCGGACAGGGGGCATACGAGCAGTACTTC.

The chain is built from TRBV7-9 and TRBJ2-5; D gene unclear. V was clipped by 2 bases and J by 5 bases, with 6 bases between them. This CDR3 has 12 residues. Per the germline V gene, CDR1 is SEHNR and CDR2 is FQNEAQ (reference sequence). CDR3 nucleotide sequence: TGTGCCAGCAGCTTATCCCCCGAGACCCAGTACTTC. This encodes CASSLSPETQYF.

This clonotype was detected many times. The CDR3 sequence is CSARDLRDINGYTF. In DNA form, the CDR3 reads TGCAGTGCTAGAGATCTCAGGGATATCAATGGCTACACCTTC. The chain links TRBV20-1 to TRBJ1-2, with D possibly being TRBD1 (5 bases). V was shortened by 0 bases and J by 6 bases, with 14 bases between the two germline ends. This CDR3 contains 14 residues. Germline CDR1 is DFQATT and CDR2 is SNEGSKA (reference sequence).

J is TRBJ1-6 and V is TRBV20-1, with TRBD1 identical over 7 bases. V shed 2 bases and J 7 bases; nucleotides not matched to a gene: 2. Germline CDR1 and CDR2: DFQATT and SNEGSKA (reference sequence). The CDR3 consists of 13 residues. CDR3 region: CSARKQGNSPLHF. As DNA, the CDR3 is TGCAGTGCTAGAAAACAGGGGAATTCACCCCTCCACTTT.

This clonotype was detected many times. The V call is TRBV20-1, the J call TRBJ2-6; D might be TRBD1 or TRBD2, each matching 5 bases. This CDR3 has 17 amino acids. The V end lost 3 bases, the J end lost 0 bases, and 15 bases lay between the germline ends. Germline V gene lookup returns CDR1 DFQATT and CDR2 SNEGSKA (reference sequence). The CDR3 region is CSASPPGPRSGANVLTF. The CDR3 DNA is TGCAGTGCTAGCCCCCCGGGACCCCGCTCTGGGGCCAACGTCCTGACTTTC.

In this sample, this clonotype turned up many times. The chain has TRBV11-2 and TRBJ2-7; no clear D gene. This CDR3 is 16 amino acids long. Trimming left V 2 bases short and J 3 bases short, with 17 bases between. Germline V lookup: CDR1 SGHAT, CDR2 FQNNGV. DNA of the CDR3: TGTGCCAGCAGCTTAAGGGCGAGACCCACACTCTACGAGCAGTACTTC. Protein product: CASSLRARPTLYEQYF.